This is a list of T cell receptor beta chains from one sample in a study of vaccination and CD4 T cells after COVID-19. TCRdb processed the PCR reads anew with MiXCR; each CDR3 protein has one entry. The sample contains under 15,000 distinct CDR3 sequences, roughly 60% of which appear only once. No antigen has been assigned to these receptors. Specimen: CD4+ T cells from blood, cultured in vitro. These receptors originate from a human donor who had recovered from COVID-19. CDR3s include the opening cysteine and the closing phenylalanine or tryptophan. Each record gives: CDR3 length, D gene, V gene, J gene, clone size, CDR3 protein. A D gene is named only where the DNA matches it firmly. Part of the rows lack a size; the others show once, few, many or a class for expanded clones.

len: 15
d_gene: .
v_gene: TRBV28
j_gene: TRBJ1-3
abundance: .
CDR3aa: CASSLDIGGGNTIYF

len: 15
d_gene: .
v_gene: TRBV11-1
j_gene: TRBJ2-5
abundance: .
CDR3aa: CASSPAVGGGETQYF

len: 14
d_gene: .
v_gene: TRBV19
j_gene: TRBJ1-5
abundance: .
CDR3aa: CASSTTRFNQPQHF

len: 16
d_gene: TRBD2
v_gene: TRBV4-2
j_gene: TRBJ2-7
abundance: .
CDR3aa: CASSQDISGRGYEQYF

len: 13
d_gene: .
v_gene: TRBV19
j_gene: TRBJ1-1
abundance: .
CDR3aa: CASIRELNTEAFF

len: 16
d_gene: TRBD2
v_gene: TRBV24-1
j_gene: TRBJ2-2
abundance: .
CDR3aa: CASQRLAGVNTGELFF

len: 14
d_gene: .
v_gene: TRBV20-1
j_gene: TRBJ1-1
abundance: .
CDR3aa: CSAPNRNMNTEAFF

len: 13
d_gene: .
v_gene: TRBV10-3
j_gene: TRBJ2-7
abundance: .
CDR3aa: CAISEVGGGEQYF

len: 16
d_gene: .
v_gene: TRBV6-1
j_gene: TRBJ1-5
abundance: .
CDR3aa: CASSPSTGHTLMPQHF

len: 14
d_gene: .
v_gene: TRBV20-1
j_gene: TRBJ1-1
abundance: .
CDR3aa: CSAIQGQVGTEAFF

len: 15
d_gene: .
v_gene: TRBV5-1
j_gene: TRBJ2-5
abundance: .
CDR3aa: CASSLPTGDLETQYF

len: 14
d_gene: .
v_gene: TRBV6-1
j_gene: TRBJ2-2
abundance: .
CDR3aa: CASRGGQNTGELFF

len: 13
d_gene: TRBD2
v_gene: TRBV6-2/TRBV6-3
j_gene: TRBJ2-7
abundance: few
CDR3aa: CASRRTSGYEQYF

len: 13
d_gene: .
v_gene: TRBV24-1
j_gene: TRBJ2-3
abundance: few
CDR3aa: CATREQVTDTQYF

len: 14
d_gene: .
v_gene: TRBV5-1
j_gene: .
abundance: .
CDR3aa: CASSLVGLADTQHF

len: 13
d_gene: .
v_gene: TRBV27
j_gene: TRBJ1-6
abundance: .
CDR3aa: CASKPRYNSPLHF

len: 15
d_gene: TRBD2
v_gene: TRBV24-1
j_gene: TRBJ2-3
abundance: .
CDR3aa: CATRGAGGSGDTQYF

len: 15
d_gene: TRBD1
v_gene: TRBV29-1
j_gene: TRBJ1-5
abundance: once
CDR3aa: CSVTETGGYSQPQHF

len: 16
d_gene: TRBD1
v_gene: TRBV28
j_gene: TRBJ2-1
abundance: few
CDR3aa: CASSSTGAFSYNEQFF

len: 14
d_gene: TRBD1
v_gene: TRBV6-1
j_gene: TRBJ2-3
abundance: .
CDR3aa: CASRFGQGPDTQYF

len: 13
d_gene: TRBD1
v_gene: TRBV7-2
j_gene: TRBJ1-1
abundance: few
CDR3aa: CASSYQQGAEAFF

len: 12
d_gene: .
v_gene: TRBV7-9
j_gene: TRBJ2-7
abundance: .
CDR3aa: CASSGRGYEQYF

len: 15
d_gene: TRBD1
v_gene: TRBV6-5
j_gene: TRBJ1-5
abundance: .
CDR3aa: CASSYDGQAGQPQHF

len: 15
d_gene: .
v_gene: TRBV12-3/TRBV12-4
j_gene: TRBJ1-5
abundance: .
CDR3aa: CASTRDGYSNQPQHF

len: 15
d_gene: .
v_gene: TRBV5-1
j_gene: TRBJ2-2
abundance: .
CDR3aa: CASSPPGRVTGELFF